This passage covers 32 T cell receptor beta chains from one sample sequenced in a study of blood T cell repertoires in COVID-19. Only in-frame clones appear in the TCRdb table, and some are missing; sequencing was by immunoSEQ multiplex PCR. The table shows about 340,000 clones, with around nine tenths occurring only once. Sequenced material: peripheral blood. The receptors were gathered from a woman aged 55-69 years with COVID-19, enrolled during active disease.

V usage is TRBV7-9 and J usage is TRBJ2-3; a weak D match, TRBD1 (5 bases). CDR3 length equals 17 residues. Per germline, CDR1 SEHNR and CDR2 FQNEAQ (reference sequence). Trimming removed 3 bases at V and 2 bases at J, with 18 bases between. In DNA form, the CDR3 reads TGTGCCAGCAGCTTCCCGTCGGAACAGGTTCCCACAGATACGCAGTATTTT. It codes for CASSFPSEQVPTDTQYF.

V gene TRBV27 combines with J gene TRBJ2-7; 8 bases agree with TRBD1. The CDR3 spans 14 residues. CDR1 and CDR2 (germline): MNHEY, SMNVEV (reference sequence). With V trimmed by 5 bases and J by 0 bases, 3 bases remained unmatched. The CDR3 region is CASSRGQVSYEQYF. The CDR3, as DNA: TGTGCCAGCAGTAGGGGACAGGTCTCCTACGAGCAGTACTTC.

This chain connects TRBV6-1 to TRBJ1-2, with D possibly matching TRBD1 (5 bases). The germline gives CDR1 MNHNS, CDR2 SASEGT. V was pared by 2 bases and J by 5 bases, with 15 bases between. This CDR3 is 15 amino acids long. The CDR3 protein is CASSEWVRGAYGYTF. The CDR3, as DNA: TGTGCCAGCAGTGAATGGGTGCGGGGCGCTTATGGCTACACCTTC.

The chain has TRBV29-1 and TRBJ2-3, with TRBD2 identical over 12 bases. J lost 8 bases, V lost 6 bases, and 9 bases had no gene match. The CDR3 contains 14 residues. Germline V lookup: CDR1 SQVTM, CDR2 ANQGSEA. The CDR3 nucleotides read TGCAGCGTCGGCTCTAGCGGGGGGGTGATTACGCAGTATTTT. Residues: CSVGSSGGVITQYF.

CDR3 coding DNA: TGCGCCAGCAGCTCTGACAGCCCAGATACGCAGTATTTT. Its protein is CASSSDSPDTQYF. J is TRBJ2-3 and V is TRBV5-1, with D possibly TRBD1 on 5 matching bases. The CDR3 consists of 13 residues. Germline values: CDR1 SGHRS, CDR2 YFSETQ. Trimming left V 3 bases short and J 4 bases short, with 9 bases between.

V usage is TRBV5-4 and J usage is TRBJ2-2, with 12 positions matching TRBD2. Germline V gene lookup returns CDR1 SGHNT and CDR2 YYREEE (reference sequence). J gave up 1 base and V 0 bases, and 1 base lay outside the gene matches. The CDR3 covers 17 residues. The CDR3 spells CASSLGLAGVNTGELFF. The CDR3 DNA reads TGTGCCAGCAGCTTGGGACTAGCGGGGGTGAACACCGGGGAGCTGTTTTTT.

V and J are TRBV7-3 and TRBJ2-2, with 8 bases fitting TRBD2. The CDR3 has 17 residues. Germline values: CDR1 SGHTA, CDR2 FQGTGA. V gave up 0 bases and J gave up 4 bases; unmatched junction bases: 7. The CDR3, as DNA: TGTGCCAGCAGCTTAACGCCTAGCCGGGGGGGCACCGGGGAGCTGTTTTTT. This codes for CASSLTPSRGGTGELFF.

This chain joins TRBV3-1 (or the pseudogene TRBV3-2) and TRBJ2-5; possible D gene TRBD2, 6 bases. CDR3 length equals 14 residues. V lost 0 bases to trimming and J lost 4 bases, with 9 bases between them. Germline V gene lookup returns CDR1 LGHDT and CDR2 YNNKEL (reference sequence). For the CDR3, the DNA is TGTGCCAGCAGCCAAGATTTGCGGGGAGAGACCCAGTACTTC. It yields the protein CASSQDLRGETQYF.

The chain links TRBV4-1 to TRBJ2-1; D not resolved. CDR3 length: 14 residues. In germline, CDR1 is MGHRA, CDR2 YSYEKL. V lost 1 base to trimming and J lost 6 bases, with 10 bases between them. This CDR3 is CASSQVLNLNEQFF. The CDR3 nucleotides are TGCGCCAGCAGCCAAGTCCTAAATCTCAATGAGCAGTTCTTC.

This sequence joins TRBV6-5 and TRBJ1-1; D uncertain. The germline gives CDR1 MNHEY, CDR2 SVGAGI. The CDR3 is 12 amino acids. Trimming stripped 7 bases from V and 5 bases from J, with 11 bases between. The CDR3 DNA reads TGTGCCAGCACTTCGGCGGGAACTGAAGCTTTCTTT. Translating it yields CASTSAGTEAFF.

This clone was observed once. CDR3 residues: CSARAFYGYTF. The CDR3 coding sequence is TGCAGTGCTAGAGCCTTCTATGGCTACACCTTC. The rearrangement uses TRBV20-1 and TRBJ1-2, with D hard to call. Germline CDR1 reads DFQATT; CDR2 reads SNEGSKA (reference sequence). CDR3 length equals 11 residues. V was clipped by 1 base and J by 4 bases, with 4 bases between them.

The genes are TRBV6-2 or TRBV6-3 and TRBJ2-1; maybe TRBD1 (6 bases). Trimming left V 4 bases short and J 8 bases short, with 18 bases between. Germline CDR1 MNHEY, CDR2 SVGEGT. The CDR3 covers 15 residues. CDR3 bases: TGTGCCAGCAGTTCTCGACAGGTATCGATCCATGAGCAGTTCTTC. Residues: CASSSRQVSIHEQFF.

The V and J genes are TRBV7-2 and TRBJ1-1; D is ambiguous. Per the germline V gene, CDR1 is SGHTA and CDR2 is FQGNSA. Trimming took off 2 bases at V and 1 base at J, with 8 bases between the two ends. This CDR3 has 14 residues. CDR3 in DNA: TGTGCCAGCAGCTTAAGTCCCGGGAACACTGAAGCTTTCTTT. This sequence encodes CASSLSPGNTEAFF.

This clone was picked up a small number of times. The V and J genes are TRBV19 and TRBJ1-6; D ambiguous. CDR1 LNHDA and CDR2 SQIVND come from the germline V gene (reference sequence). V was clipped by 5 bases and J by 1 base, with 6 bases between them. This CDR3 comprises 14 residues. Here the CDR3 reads CASSFGSYNSPLHF. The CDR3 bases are TGTGCCAGTAGTTTCGGGTCCTATAATTCACCCCTCCACTTT.

The CDR3 loop reads CASRILISGANVLTF. The DNA of the CDR3 is TGTGCCAGCAGGATACTGATCTCTGGGGCCAACGTCCTGACTTTC. The V call is TRBV2, the J call TRBJ2-6; D is unresolved. Germline CDR1 is SNHLY and CDR2 is FYNNEI. This CDR3 has 15 amino acids. Trimming left V 6 bases short and J 0 bases short, with 9 bases between.

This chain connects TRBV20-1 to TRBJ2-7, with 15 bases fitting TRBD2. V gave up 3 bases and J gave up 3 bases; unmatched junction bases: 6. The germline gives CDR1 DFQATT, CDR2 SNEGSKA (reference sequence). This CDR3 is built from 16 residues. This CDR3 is CSASRTSGGAGYEQYF. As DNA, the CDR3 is TGCAGTGCTAGTAGGACTAGCGGGGGGGCGGGCTACGAGCAGTACTTC.

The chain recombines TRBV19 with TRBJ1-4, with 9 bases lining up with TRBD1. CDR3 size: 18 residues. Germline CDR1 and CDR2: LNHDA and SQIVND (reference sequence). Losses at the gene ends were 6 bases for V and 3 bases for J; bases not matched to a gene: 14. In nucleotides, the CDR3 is TGTGCCAGTAGGAACCGGGACAGGGTCTTTCTTCCTAATGAAAAACTGTTTTTT. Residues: CASRNRDRVFLPNEKLFF.

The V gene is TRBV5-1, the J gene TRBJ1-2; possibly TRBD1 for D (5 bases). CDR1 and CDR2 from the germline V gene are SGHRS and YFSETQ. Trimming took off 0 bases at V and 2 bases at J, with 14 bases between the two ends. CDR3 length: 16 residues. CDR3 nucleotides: TGCGCCAGCAGCTTGGTCCGCGGGGCGGCCAACTATGGCTACACCTTC. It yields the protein CASSLVRGAANYGYTF.

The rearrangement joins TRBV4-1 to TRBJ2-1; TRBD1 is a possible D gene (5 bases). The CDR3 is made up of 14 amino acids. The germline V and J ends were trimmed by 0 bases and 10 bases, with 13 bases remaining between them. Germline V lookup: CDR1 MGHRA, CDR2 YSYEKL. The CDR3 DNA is TGCGCCAGCAGCCAAGATAACTCGTGGACAGAGCAGTTCTTC. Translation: CASSQDNSWTEQFF.

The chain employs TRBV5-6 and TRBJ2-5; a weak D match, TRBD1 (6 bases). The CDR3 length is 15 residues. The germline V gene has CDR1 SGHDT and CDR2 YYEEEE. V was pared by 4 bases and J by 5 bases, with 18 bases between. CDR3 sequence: CASSREQGIVETQYF. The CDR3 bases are TGTGCCAGCAGCCGTGAACAGGGTATAGTTGAGACCCAGTACTTC.

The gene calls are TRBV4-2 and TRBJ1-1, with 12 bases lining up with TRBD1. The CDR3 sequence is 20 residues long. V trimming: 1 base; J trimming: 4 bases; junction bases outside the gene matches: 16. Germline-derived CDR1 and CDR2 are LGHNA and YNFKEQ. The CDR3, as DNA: TGTGCCAGCAGCCAAGTAAGGCCCGGGACAGGGGGCGCGGGTGTCACTGAAGCTTTCTTT. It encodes CASSQVRPGTGGAGVTEAFF.

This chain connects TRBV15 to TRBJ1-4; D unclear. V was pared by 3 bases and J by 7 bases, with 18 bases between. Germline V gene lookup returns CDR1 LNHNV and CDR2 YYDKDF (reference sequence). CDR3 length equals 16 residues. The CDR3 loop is CATSSRPGRLIEKLFF. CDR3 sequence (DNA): TGTGCCACCAGCAGTCGGCCGGGGAGATTGATTGAAAAACTGTTTTTT.

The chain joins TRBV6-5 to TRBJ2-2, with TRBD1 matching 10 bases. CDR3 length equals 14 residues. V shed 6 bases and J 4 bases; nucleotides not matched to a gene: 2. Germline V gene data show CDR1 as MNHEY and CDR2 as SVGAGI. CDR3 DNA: TGTGCCAGCAGAGGGGACAGGGGCACCGGGGAGCTGTTTTTT. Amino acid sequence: CASRGDRGTGELFF.

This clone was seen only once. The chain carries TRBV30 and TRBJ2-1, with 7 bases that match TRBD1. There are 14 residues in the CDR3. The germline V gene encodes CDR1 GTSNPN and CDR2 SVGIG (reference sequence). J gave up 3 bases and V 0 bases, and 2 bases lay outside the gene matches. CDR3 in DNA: TGTGCCTGGAGTGTGGGACAGTACTACAATGAGCAGTTCTTC. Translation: CAWSVGQYYNEQFF.

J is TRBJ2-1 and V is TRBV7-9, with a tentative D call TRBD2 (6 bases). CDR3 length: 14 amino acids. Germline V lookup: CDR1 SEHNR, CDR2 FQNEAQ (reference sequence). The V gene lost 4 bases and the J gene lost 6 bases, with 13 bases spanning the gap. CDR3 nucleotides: TGTGCCAGCAGCTCTTTGGCGGGGCTCAATGAGCAGTTCTTC. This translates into CASSSLAGLNEQFF.

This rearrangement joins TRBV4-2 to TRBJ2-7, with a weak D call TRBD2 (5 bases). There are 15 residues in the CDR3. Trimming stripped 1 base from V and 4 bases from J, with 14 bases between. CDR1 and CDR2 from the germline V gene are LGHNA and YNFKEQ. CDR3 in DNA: TGTGCCAGCAGCCAAGGCTTAGCGACATTGTACGAGCAGTACTTC. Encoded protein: CASSQGLATLYEQYF.

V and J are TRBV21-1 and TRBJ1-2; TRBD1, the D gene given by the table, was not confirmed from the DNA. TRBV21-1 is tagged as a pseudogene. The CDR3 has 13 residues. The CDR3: CARGQALNYGYTF. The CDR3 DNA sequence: TGTGCCAGAGGACAGGCCCTTAACTATGGCTACACCTTC.

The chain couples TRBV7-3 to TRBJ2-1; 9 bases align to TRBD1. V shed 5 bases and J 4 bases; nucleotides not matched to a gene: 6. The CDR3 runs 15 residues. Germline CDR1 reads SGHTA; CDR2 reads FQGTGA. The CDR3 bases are TGTGCCAGCAGCCGACAGGGGGGGCAGTACAATGAGCAGTTCTTC. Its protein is CASSRQGGQYNEQFF. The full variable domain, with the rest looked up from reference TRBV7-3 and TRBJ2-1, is GAGVSQTPSNKVTEKGKYVELRCDPISGHTALYWYRQSLGQGPEFLIYFQGTGAADDSGLPNDRFFAVRPEGSVSTLKIQRTERGDSAVYLCASSRQGGQYNEQFFGPGTRLTVL.

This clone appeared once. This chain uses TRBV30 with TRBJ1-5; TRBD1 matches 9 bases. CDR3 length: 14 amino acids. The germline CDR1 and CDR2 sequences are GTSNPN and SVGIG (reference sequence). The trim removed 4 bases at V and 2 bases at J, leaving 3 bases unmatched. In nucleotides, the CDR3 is TGTGCCTGGACGGGACAGGGTGGCAATCAGCCCCAGCATTTT. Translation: CAWTGQGGNQPQHF.

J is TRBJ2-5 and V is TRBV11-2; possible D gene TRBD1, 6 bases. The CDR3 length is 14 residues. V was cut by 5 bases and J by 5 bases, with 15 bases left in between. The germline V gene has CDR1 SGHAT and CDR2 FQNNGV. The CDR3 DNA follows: TGTGCCAGCAGCACGACTCAGGGGCGTGAGACCCAGTACTTC. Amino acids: CASSTTQGRETQYF.

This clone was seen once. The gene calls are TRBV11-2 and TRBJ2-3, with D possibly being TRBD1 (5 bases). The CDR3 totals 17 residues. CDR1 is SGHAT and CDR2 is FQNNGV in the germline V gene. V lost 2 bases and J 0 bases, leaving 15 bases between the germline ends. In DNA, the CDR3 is TGTGCCAGCAGCTTAAGTGTGCAGGGTGTGAGCACAGATACGCAGTATTTT. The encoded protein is CASSLSVQGVSTDTQYF.

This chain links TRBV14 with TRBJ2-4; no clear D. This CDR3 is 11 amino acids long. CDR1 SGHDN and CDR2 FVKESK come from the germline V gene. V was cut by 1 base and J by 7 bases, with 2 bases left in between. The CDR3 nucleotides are TGTGCCAGCAGCCAAGCGAACATTCAGTACTTC. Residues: CASSQANIQYF.